This TCR beta chain was identified during a study of molecular identifiers for immune sequencing clone quantification. A remark on this clonotype: No antigen is known for it.

Sorted cell numbers of roughly 17,000 to 1,100,000, with 10%, 30% or 50% RNA, served as input for naive CD8 libraries. Isolation of naive CD8 T cells was achieved by sorting on a CD8+CD4-CCR7+CD45RA+ phenotype. Germline values: CDR1 SGHDT, CDR2 YYEEEE. The length of the CDR3 is 18 residues. The V and J ends lost 4 bases and 8 bases, in that order; junction bases with no gene match: 17. Broader study findings: Among effectors, clones above 20 RNA copies held over 97% of molecules; among naive cells, under 1%.

Bulk TCR libraries used previously described methods and listed TCR primers. TCRdb reprocessed the PCR reads via MiXCR and lists one record per CDR3 protein. The sample consists of 100,000 or so distinct CDR3 sequences, approximately 22% of them appearing once. The TCR originated in a human donor in good health. Some libraries in this study had Jurkat cell RNA spiked in. Sequencing was carried out using naive CD8+ T cells from blood, with Jurkat cell RNA spiked in. The subset denotes: FACS-sorted CD8+CD4-CCR7+CD45RA+ naive T cells. The chain joins TRBV5-6 to TRBJ1-6, with TRBD1 matching over 8 bases. This CDR3 is CASSPGPARGRLDSPLHF. In DNA, the CDR3 is TGTGCCAGCAGCCCGGGCCCGGCCAGGGGGCGTTTGGATTCACCCCTCCACTTT.